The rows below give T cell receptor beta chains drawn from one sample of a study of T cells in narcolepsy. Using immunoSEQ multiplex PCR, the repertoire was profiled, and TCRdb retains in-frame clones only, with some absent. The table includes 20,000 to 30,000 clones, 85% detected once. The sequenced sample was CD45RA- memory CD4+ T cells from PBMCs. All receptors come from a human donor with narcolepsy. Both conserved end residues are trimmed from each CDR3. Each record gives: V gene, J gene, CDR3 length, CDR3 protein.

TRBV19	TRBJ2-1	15	ASSPLPKLFSYNEQF
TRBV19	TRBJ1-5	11	ASSIQKNQPQH
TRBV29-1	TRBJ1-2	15	SVENRGRGQGLYGYT
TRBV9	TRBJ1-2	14	ASSRGSFGTNYGYT
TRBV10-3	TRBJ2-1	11	AIRGQVNNEQF
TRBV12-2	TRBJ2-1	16	ASRFRREGPGTYNEQF
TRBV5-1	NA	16	ASSLGGGRPIGSYEQY
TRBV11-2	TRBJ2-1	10	ASSSLRNEQF
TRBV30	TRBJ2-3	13	AWSVLAGGGDTQY
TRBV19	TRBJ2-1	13	ASRDPGQGKDEQF
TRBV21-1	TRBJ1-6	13	ASTQGGDKNSPLH
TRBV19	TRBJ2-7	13	ASSISDFLSYEQY
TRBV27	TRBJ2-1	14	ASRRGGTGVIYEQF
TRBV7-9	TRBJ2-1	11	ASSPRDSNEQF
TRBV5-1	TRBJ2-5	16	ASSLAPSPSSFQETQY
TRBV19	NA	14	ASSPGIQKLSYEQY
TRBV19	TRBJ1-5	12	ATSGTDSNQPQH
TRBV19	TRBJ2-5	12	ASSSLTLQETQY
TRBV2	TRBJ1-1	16	ASSESPIDPRWNTEAF
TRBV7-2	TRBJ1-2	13	ASSLARGGESGYT
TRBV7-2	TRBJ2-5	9	ASSPLAGLY
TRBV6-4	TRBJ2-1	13	ASSQYPSSYNEQF
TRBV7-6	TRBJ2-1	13	ASSLGGGPENEQF
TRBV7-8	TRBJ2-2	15	ASSLAGTSGPPGELF
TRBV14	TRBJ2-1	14	ASSQLAGGRVHEQF
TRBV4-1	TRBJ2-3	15	ASSQETSGRVADTQY
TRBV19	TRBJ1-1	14	ASSFLVGDKNTEAF
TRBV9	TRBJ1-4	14	ASSAGDRGTGEKLF
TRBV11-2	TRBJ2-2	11	ASSPQVSGELF
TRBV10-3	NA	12	AISGGLDSGEQY
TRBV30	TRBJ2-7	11	AWIGRVDDEQY
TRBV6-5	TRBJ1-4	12	ASSSGWGGEKLF
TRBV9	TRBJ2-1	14	ASSVAPGTKYNEQF
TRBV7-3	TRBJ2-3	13	ASSQTGWGTDTQY
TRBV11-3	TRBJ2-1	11	ASSLDLSDEQF
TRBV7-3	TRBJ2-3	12	ASSSGQGADTQY
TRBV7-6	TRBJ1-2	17	ASSLAGGGQGHLNYGYT
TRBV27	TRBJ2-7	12	ASSQQDWSDEQY